These 12 T cell receptor beta chains came from one sample sequenced in a study of shared clonotypes between healthy human individuals. Sequencing used immunoSEQ multiplex PCR; TCRdb keeps in-frame clones, though not all of them. Of some 2.4 million clones listed, roughly 93% are singletons. The sequencing input was naive CD4+ T cells from PBMCs. As for subset: CD45RA+ positively selected. Receptors were obtained from a young man in good health. Some clones in this sample may be carry-over from other donors' samples.

The V call is TRBV7-9, the J call TRBJ2-1; D gene ambiguous. This CDR3 is built from 14 residues. Germline V gives CDR1 SEHNR, CDR2 FQNEAQ (reference sequence). Trimming took 6 bases from V and 3 from J, leaving 12 bases between them. The CDR3: CASSMSLLYNEQFF. The DNA for the CDR3 is TGTGCCAGCAGTATGTCACTCCTCTACAATGAGCAGTTCTTC.

V and J are TRBV20-1 and TRBJ2-1; D may be TRBD1 (5 bases). V lost 2 bases and J 10 bases, leaving 9 bases between the germline ends. In germline, CDR1 is DFQATT, CDR2 SNEGSKA (reference sequence). The CDR3 is 11 amino acids. The CDR3 DNA reads as TGCAGTGCTAGACAGGGAATAGAGCAGTTCTTC. Amino acids: CSARQGIEQFF.

The rearrangement links TRBV9 to TRBJ2-7, with D hard to call. The V end was cut by 0 bases, the J end by 2 bases, with 15 bases between. The germline V gene has CDR1 SGDLS and CDR2 YYNGEE. The CDR3 is 16 residues long. In DNA form, the CDR3 reads TGTGCCAGCAGCGTAGGTGGGCCAGCGTTCGCCTACGAGCAGTACTTC. It is translated as CASSVGGPAFAYEQYF. The whole variable domain, filled in from reference TRBV9 and TRBJ2-7, reads DSGVTQTPKHLITATGQRVTLRCSPRSGDLSVYWYQQSLDQGLQFLIQYYNGEERAKGNILERFSAQQFPDLHSELNLSSLELGDSALYFCASSVGGPAFAYEQYFGPGTRLTVT.

This clone was counted between two and nine times. This sample includes further DNA sequences coding for the same CDR3. The rearrangement uses TRBV27 and TRBJ1-1, with TRBD1 matching 8 bases. Germline CDR1 MNHEY, CDR2 SMNVEV (reference sequence). The CDR3 is 14 amino acids. V shed 6 bases and J 0 bases; nucleotides not matched to a gene: 3. CDR3 region: CASRRQGLNTEAFF. CDR3 coding DNA: TGTGCCAGCAGAAGACAGGGGCTGAACACTGAAGCTTTCTTT.

The rearrangement links TRBV21-1 to TRBJ1-2; the table names TRBD1, a call not compared with the DNA. TRBV21-1 is a pseudogene segment. CDR3 length: 15 amino acids. The CDR3 here is CASSSAWGQHNGYTF. In DNA, the CDR3 is TGTGCCAGCAGCTCCGCTTGGGGACAGCATAATGGCTACACCTTC.

Comment on this clone: Other DNA variants within this sample encode the same CDR3. The chain couples TRBV5-1 to TRBJ2-5; 7 bases are a match to TRBD2. Germline V CDR1 and CDR2: SGHRS, YFSETQ. Trimming at V came to 0 bases and at J to 5 bases, leaving 4 bases not matched to a gene. This CDR3 region has 14 residues. CDR3 coding DNA: TGCGCCAGCAGCTTGGCCGGGGAGGGCGAGACCCAGTACTTC. It translates to CASSLAGEGETQYF.

Only one count was recorded for this clone. The chain has TRBV5-1 and TRBJ1-2; D not resolved. V dropped 5 bases and J dropped 1 base, with 21 bases sitting between them. The length of the CDR3 is 17 residues. Germline loops: CDR1 SGHRS, CDR2 YFSETQ. This CDR3 reads CASSSGLDILINYGYTF. CDR3 DNA sequence: TGCGCCAGCAGTTCCGGGCTTGATATACTGATTAACTATGGCTACACCTTC. Full variable domain (rest looked up from reference TRBV5-1 and TRBJ1-2): KAGVTQTPRYLIKTRGQQVTLSCSPISGHRSVSWYQQTPGQGLQFLFEYFSETQRNKGNFPGRFSGRQFSNSRSEMNVSTLELGDSALYLCASSSGLDILINYGYTFGSGTRLTVV.

V is TRBV19 and J is TRBJ2-2, with D unclear. The CDR3 runs 14 residues. Trimming cost V 6 bases and J 3 bases, with 11 bases left between them. CDR1 is LNHDA and CDR2 is SQIVND in the germline V gene (reference sequence). The CDR3 here is CASRLVAYTGELFF. The CDR3, as DNA: TGTGCCAGTAGGCTGGTGGCCTACACCGGGGAGCTGTTTTTT.

The chain carries TRBV7-2 and TRBJ2-1; D possibly matches TRBD1 or TRBD2 (5 bases each). V lost 8 bases, J lost 0 bases, and 11 bases lay in between. The CDR3 has 14 residues. In germline, CDR1 is SGHTA, CDR2 FQGNSA. CDR3 sequence (DNA): TGTGCCAGCGGGGACCTCCCCTCCTACAATGAGCAGTTCTTC. This codes for CASGDLPSYNEQFF.

This chain joins TRBV5-4 and TRBJ1-2, with D unclear. This CDR3 comprises 13 residues. With 0 bases removed from V and 8 bases from J, the gap between germline ends came to 11 bases. Germline CDR1 and CDR2: SGHNT and YYREEE (reference sequence). The CDR3 nucleotides are TGTGCCAGCAGCTTGGTATCCGGGGAAGGCTACACCTTC. This sequence encodes CASSLVSGEGYTF.

The chain uses TRBV7-9 and TRBJ1-4; tentative D call: TRBD1 (6 bases). The CDR3 sequence is 14 residues long. The germline V gene has CDR1 SEHNR and CDR2 FQNEAQ (reference sequence). V lost 5 bases, J lost 8 bases, and 15 bases lay in between. The CDR3 coding sequence is TGTGCCAGCAGCCCCAGACAGGATGGCGAAAAACTGTTTTTT. Translating it yields CASSPRQDGEKLFF. The variable domain in full, with the rest retrieved from reference TRBV7-9 and TRBJ1-4, is DTGVSQNPRHKITKRGQNVTFRCDPISEHNRLYWYRQTLGQGPEFLTYFQNEAQLEKSRLLSDRFSAERPKGSFSTLEIQRTEQGDSAMYLCASSPRQDGEKLFFGSGTQLSVL.

This chain uses TRBV11-3 with TRBJ2-7, with no clear D. Trimming removed 5 bases from V and 2 bases from J, with 16 bases in between. The CDR3 length is 15 residues. Germline lookup yields CDR1 SGHNT and CDR2 YENEEA. The CDR3 reads CASSPDGNSPYEQYF. In DNA form, the CDR3 reads TGTGCCAGCAGCCCTGACGGTAACTCTCCCTACGAGCAGTACTTC.